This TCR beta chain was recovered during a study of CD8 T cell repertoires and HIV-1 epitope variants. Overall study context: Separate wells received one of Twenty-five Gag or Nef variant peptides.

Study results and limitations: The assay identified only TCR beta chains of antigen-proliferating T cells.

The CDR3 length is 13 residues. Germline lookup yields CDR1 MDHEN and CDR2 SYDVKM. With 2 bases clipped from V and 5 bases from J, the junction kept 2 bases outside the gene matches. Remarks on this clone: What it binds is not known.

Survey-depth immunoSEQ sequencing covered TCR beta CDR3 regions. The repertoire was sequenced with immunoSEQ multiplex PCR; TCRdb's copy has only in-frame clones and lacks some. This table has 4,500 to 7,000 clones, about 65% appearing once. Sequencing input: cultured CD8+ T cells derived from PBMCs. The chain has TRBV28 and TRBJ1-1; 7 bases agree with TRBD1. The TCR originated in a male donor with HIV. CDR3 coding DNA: TGTGCCAGCAGTTTAGAGGGGGCAACTGAAGCTTTCTTT. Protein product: CASSLEGATEAFF.